Described below is a single T cell receptor beta chain sequence and its context. This clone has more than one count but fewer than ten. Its recognized antigen is unknown. Per-nucleotide qualities are absent, and no much larger clonotype sits a single base away. This record belongs to a study of blood T cell repertoires in COVID-19 (dated by TCRdb to the early 2020s). As for the study more broadly: Collaborator samples came from the United States, Italy and Spain and covered acute and convalescent phases of COVID-19. Sample metadata almost always included a de-identified subject ID, COVID-19 status, age in years and sex. The prospective study material was composed of cDNA or gDNA derived from T cells, B-cell-depleted T cells, or PBMCs. The samples were drawn from two sources: the first 160 participants of the ongoing ImmuneRACE study, and 950 to 1,500 subjects contributed by 6 global collaborators. A freely available public database, intended as a resource for researchers studying the immune response to SARS-CoV-2, is where the repertoires were released. The dataset comprised deeply sampled blood TCRbeta repertoires from subjects exposed to, actively infected with, or recovered from COVID-19. Where available, HLA class I and class II types were taken from metadata supplied by the sample provider and were not determined by assay-based typing. On the study overall, not on this receptor specifically: The amount of clinical and demographic metadata varied by source and participant and was provided uncurated.

V sheds 3 bases and J sheds 11 bases, leaving 13 bases between their ends. The CDR3 has 12 amino acids, counting the end cysteine and phenylalanine. The only DNA kept is the CDR3, 36 bases in frame from the first base. From a lookup of the germline V gene, CDR1 and CDR2 are MDHEN and SYDVKM. The immunoSEQ Assay, a bias-controlled multiplex PCR, was used to amplify TCRbeta CDR3 regions from genomic DNA. Per the authors' processing: Nucleated cell counts per sample were estimated from amplification of reference gene primers within the assay. To quantify the absolute abundance of each unique TCRbeta CDR3 rearrangement, sequence reads were collapsed and filtered. For each sample, productive Simpson clonality was calculated as the square root of Simpson's diversity index across productive rearrangements. TCRdb holds this immuneACCESS table with in-frame rearrangements only. Some clones are missing; in checked studies, unresolved V genes explain under half, and the rest has no known cause. The DNA gave D and trimming, while V, J and clone size come from that table. The sample profile shows a few hundred thousand clones; around 80% of them were found once. Roughly 4% of the sample is held by the ten biggest clonotypes.

Participants in the prospective study were enrolled through a virtual design, were aged about 18 to 90 years, and lived in 20 to 30 United States geographic areas. To assign participants to cohorts, the prospective study relied on clinical history that participants themselves reported in a screening survey and a study questionnaire. In the prospective study, mobile phlebotomists collected whole blood, serum and a nasopharyngeal or oropharyngeal swab from each participant. Additional blood draws and questionnaires over an approximately two-month period could optionally be provided by prospective study participants. Blood samples from the prospective study were shipped frozen or at room temperature prior to DNA extraction.

The chain uses TRBV28 and TRBJ1-1; no D gene is confidently identified. Sequenced: PBMCs or T cells enriched from blood (not recorded which). This sequence originates from a young man with acute COVID-19. In nucleotide form, the sequence is TGTGCCAGCAGTTTGAGGCCAGAAAGGGCTTTCTTT. Its amino acids are CASSLRPERAFF.